The 27 T cell receptor beta chains given below trace back to one sample, sequenced in a study of T cells in narcolepsy. TCRdb keeps only in-frame clones here, not all; method: immunoSEQ multiplex PCR. Here the sample spans 27,000 or so clones, about 89% being singletons. Sequenced material: memory (CD45RA-) CD4+ T cells from blood. These TCRs come from a human donor in good health.

The chain recombines TRBV7-2 with TRBJ2-7; TRBD2 aligns across 10 bases. This CDR3 spans 15 amino acids. Germline V gene sequence: CDR1 SGHTA, CDR2 FQGNSA. V dropped 5 bases and J dropped 2; count of bases not matched to a gene: 6. CDR3 bases: TGTGCCAGCAGCGTTACTAGCGGGGATACCTACGAGCAGTACTTC. Translated: CASSVTSGDTYEQYF.

The rearrangement links TRBV6-5 to TRBJ1-2; D is uncertain. V lost 5 bases and J lost 3, with 10 bases in between. CDR1 and CDR2 from the germline V gene are MNHEY and SVGAGI. The CDR3 covers 13 residues. The CDR3: CASSPVADYGYTF. CDR3 nucleotides: TGTGCCAGCAGTCCCGTGGCAGACTATGGCTACACCTTC.

CDR3 protein: CASHNTGNEQFF. The CDR3 DNA reads as TGTGCCAGCCATAATACGGGCAATGAGCAGTTCTTC. V usage is TRBV18 and J usage is TRBJ2-1; D not certain. V was pared by 8 bases and J by 6 bases, with 11 bases between. Germline V CDR1 and CDR2: KGHSH, LQKENI. The CDR3 has 12 residues. Based on the CDR3 plus reference TRBV18 and TRBJ2-1, the full variable domain is NAGVMQNPRHLVRRRGQEARLRCSPMKGHSHVYWYRQLPEEGLKFMVYLQKENIIDESGMPKERFSAEFPKEGPSILRIQQVVRGDSAAYFCASHNTGNEQFFGPGTRLTVL.

V is TRBV28 and J is TRBJ2-1; 10 bases align to TRBD2. Trimming removed 3 bases from V and 10 bases from J; junction bases left unmatched: 9. The CDR3 is made up of 15 amino acids. The germline V gene has CDR1 MDHEN and CDR2 SYDVKM. CDR3 residues: CASSFPTSGASEQFF. CDR3 nucleotide sequence: TGTGCCAGCAGTTTCCCCACTAGCGGGGCATCGGAGCAGTTCTTC.

This chain joins TRBV9 and TRBJ2-4; D possibly corresponds to TRBD1 (6 bases). CDR1 is SGDLS and CDR2 is YYNGEE in the germline V gene. The germline V and J ends were trimmed by 0 bases and 1 base, with 11 bases remaining between them. The CDR3 is 16 residues long. CDR3 sequence (DNA): TGTGCCAGCAGCGTAGGCTCAGGGGCGGCCAAAAACATTCAGTACTTC. The encoded protein is CASSVGSGAAKNIQYF.

The chain carries TRBV19 and TRBJ2-5, with TRBD1 as a possible D gene (7 bases). Looked up from germline, CDR1 is LNHDA and CDR2 is SQIVND (reference sequence). The CDR3 has 15 residues. V dropped 5 bases and J dropped 5 bases, with 18 bases sitting between them. This CDR3 is CASSGGTEGWETQYF. The CDR3 nucleotides are TGTGCCAGTAGTGGGGGGACAGAGGGGTGGGAGACCCAGTACTTC.

The rearrangement links TRBV5-3 to TRBJ2-7, with D perhaps TRBD1 (5 bases). TRBV5-3 is flagged as an ORF with uncertain function. The CDR3 totals 14 residues. The V end was cut by 2 bases, the J end by 5 bases, with 14 bases between. In DNA, the CDR3 is TGTGCCAGAAGCTTCTTTCAGGGTGGCCACGAGCAGTACTTC. This translates into CARSFFQGGHEQYF.

The chain couples TRBV28 to TRBJ1-4; D is possibly TRBD1 (5 bases). The V end was cut by 3 bases, the J end by 4 bases, with 12 bases between. From germline, CDR1 is MDHEN and CDR2 SYDVKM. This CDR3 region has 15 residues. Written as DNA, the CDR3 is TGTGCCAGCAGTTTCTTAGTGGGGGGTAATGAAAAACTGTTTTTT. This codes for CASSFLVGGNEKLFF.

This clone was observed a few times. DNA for the CDR3: TGTGCCAGCAGTGCACAGGGCAATGAGCAGTTCTTC. This sequence encodes CASSAQGNEQFF. The rearrangement uses TRBV2 and TRBJ2-1, with D possibly matching TRBD1 (6 bases). The length of the CDR3 is 12 residues. Germline V gene lookup returns CDR1 SNHLY and CDR2 FYNNEI. Trimming cost V 4 bases and J 6 bases, with 7 bases left between them.

V is TRBV6-5 and J is TRBJ1-1; D not certain. The CDR3 is 16 amino acids. Trimming took 2 bases from V and 1 from J, leaving 14 bases between them. CDR1 is MNHEY and CDR2 is SVGAGI in the germline V gene. CDR3 nucleotide sequence: TGTGCCAGCAGTTACACCACGCACGGGGAGAACACTGAAGCTTTCTTT. This gives the protein CASSYTTHGENTEAFF.

Concerning this clone: The junction departs from germline at one end; a sequencing error may be responsible. The chain is built from TRBV7-2 and TRBJ2-5; D tentatively fits TRBD1 or TRBD2 (5 bases each). The CDR3 consists of 12 residues. Germline loops: CDR1 SGHTA, CDR2 FQGNSA. CDR3 sequence (DNA): TGTGCCAGCAGCTCTAGGCCTAGCAGGGCGCACTTC. It encodes CASSSRPSRAHF.

This clone was detected only once. The chain recombines TRBV2 with TRBJ1-2; TRBD1 agrees at 8 bases. This CDR3 has 14 residues. Germline CDR1 SNHLY, CDR2 FYNNEI. The junction had 10 bases not matched to a gene; V was cut back by 6 bases and J by 7 bases. Here the CDR3 reads CASRAGQVSSGYTF. DNA for the CDR3: TGTGCCAGCAGAGCGGGACAGGTGTCTAGTGGCTACACCTTC.

With respect to this clone: Relative to the germline gene, one junction end is altered; a read error may explain this. The V call is TRBV7-3, the J call TRBJ2-2, with 9 positions matching TRBD1. Germline V gene lookup returns CDR1 SGHTA and CDR2 FQGTGA. This CDR3 region has 16 residues. DNA of the CDR3: TGTGCCAGCAGCCTAACAGGGGGCGCCTTAACCGGGGAGCTGTTTTTT. Translated, it gives CASSLTGGALTGELFF.

This clone appeared once. The V gene is TRBV15, the J gene TRBJ2-5; D is perhaps TRBD1 (6 bases). Germline V lookup: CDR1 LNHNV, CDR2 YYDKDF (reference sequence). Trimming pared 0 bases from V and 5 bases from J, leaving 7 bases between. There are 13 residues in the CDR3. As DNA, the CDR3 is TGTGCCACCAGCAGAGATCAGGGGGAGACCCAGTACTTC. The encoded protein is CATSRDQGETQYF.

V gene TRBV6-6 combines with J gene TRBJ2-5, with 7 bases that match TRBD2. J gave up 0 bases and V 5 bases, and 6 bases lay outside the gene matches. The CDR3 consists of 15 residues. The germline gives CDR1 MNHNY, CDR2 SVGAGI (reference sequence). The CDR3 protein is CASSAPTSNQETQYF. CDR3 nucleotide sequence: TGTGCCAGCAGTGCTCCGACTAGCAACCAAGAGACCCAGTACTTC.

The chain is built from TRBV19 and TRBJ1-3; D call uncertain. Germline CDR1 is LNHDA and CDR2 is SQIVND (reference sequence). V lost 4 bases and J 3 bases, leaving 19 bases between the germline ends. The CDR3 has 17 residues. CDR3 nucleotide sequence: TGTGCCAGTAGTACGACCGTGGGTCAGGACCTTGGAAACACCATATATTTT. Protein sequence: CASSTTVGQDLGNTIYF. Drawing the rest from reference TRBV19 and TRBJ1-3, the complete variable domain is DGGITQSPKYLFRKEGQNVTLSCEQNLNHDAMYWYRQDPGQGLRLIYYSQIVNDFQKGDIAEGYSVSREKKESFPLTVTSAQKNPTAFYLCASSTTVGQDLGNTIYFGEGSWLTVV.

This chain links TRBV6-6 with TRBJ2-5; unclear D gene. Germline V CDR1 and CDR2: MNHNY, SVGAGI (reference sequence). V shed 4 bases and J shed 5 bases, with 20 bases lying between them. The CDR3 is 16 residues long. The CDR3 reads CASSFPLGPQGETQYF. The CDR3 DNA reads as TGTGCCAGCAGTTTCCCCCTAGGGCCACAAGGGGAGACCCAGTACTTC.

The rearrangement uses TRBV5-1 and TRBJ1-2; the match to TRBD1 covers 7 bases. Germline CDR1 and CDR2: SGHRS and YFSETQ. J was trimmed by 3 bases and V by 0 bases; bases with no gene match: 11. This CDR3 is built from 17 residues. CDR3 sequence reads: CASSLARTGLNDYGYTF. The CDR3 DNA sequence: TGCGCCAGCAGCTTGGCCAGGACAGGACTTAATGACTATGGCTACACCTTC.

This sequence joins TRBV10-3 and TRBJ2-7, with a tentative D call TRBD2 (6 bases). Germline CDR1 reads ENHRY; CDR2 reads SYGVKD. The CDR3 covers 18 residues. Trimming took off 10 bases at V and 0 bases at J, with 28 bases between the two ends. CDR3 amino acids: CATMGLGGIASPSYEQYF. CDR3 nucleotides: TGTGCCACCATGGGGCTGGGGGGTATAGCGTCCCCCTCCTACGAGCAGTACTTC.

The CDR3 spells CASSQDPRWDSGEKLFF. In DNA, the CDR3 is TGTGCCAGCAGCCAAGATCCCCGGTGGGACAGCGGTGAAAAACTGTTTTTT. The chain has TRBV4-2 and TRBJ1-4, with 7 bases fitting TRBD1. The CDR3 runs to 17 residues. CDR1 and CDR2 from the germline V gene are LGHNA and YNFKEQ. The junction had 11 bases not matched to a gene; V was cut back by 0 bases and J by 7 bases.

V and J are TRBV19 and TRBJ1-5, with a possible D match to TRBD1 (5 bases). This CDR3 contains 15 residues. The V gene's germline CDR1 is LNHDA and CDR2 SQIVND (reference sequence). The ends were cut back, 6 bases at V and 1 base at J, with 13 bases in the middle. The CDR3 nucleotides read TGTGCCAGTAGAACCCCGGGGCCGAGCAATCAGCCCCAGCATTTT. This encodes CASRTPGPSNQPQHF.

The CDR3 DNA reads TGTGCCAGCAGCGTAGGTGGGGGCCGCACAGATACGCAGTATTTT. Translation: CASSVGGGRTDTQYF. V gene TRBV9 combines with J gene TRBJ2-3, with D tentatively TRBD1 (6 bases). Germline V gives CDR1 SGDLS, CDR2 YYNGEE. CDR3 size: 15 residues. The V gene lost 0 bases and the J gene lost 1 base, with 9 bases spanning the gap.

The chain joins TRBV7-3 to TRBJ1-2; D remains ambiguous. CDR3 length equals 13 residues. The V gene lost 4 bases and the J gene lost 10 bases, with 16 bases spanning the gap. Germline V lookup: CDR1 SGHTA, CDR2 FQGTGA. CDR3 sequence: CASSSSPAAPYTF. CDR3 coding DNA: TGTGCCAGCAGCTCCTCCCCGGCCGCTCCCTACACCTTC.

The V gene is TRBV15, the J gene TRBJ1-6; D gene uncertain. The V gene lost 0 bases and the J gene lost 7 bases, with 4 bases spanning the gap. The CDR3 covers 13 residues. CDR1 is LNHNV and CDR2 is YYDKDF in the germline V gene (reference sequence). The CDR3 nucleotides read TGTGCCACCAGCAGAGATACAAATTCACCCCTCCACTTT. This encodes CATSRDTNSPLHF.

CDR3 region: CASSLRDGYTF. CDR3 bases: TGTGCCAGCAGTTTGCGTGATGGCTACACCTTC. V gene TRBV28 combines with J gene TRBJ1-2; D is unclear. From germline, CDR1 is MDHEN and CDR2 SYDVKM. There are 11 residues in the CDR3. The V end was cut by 3 bases, the J end by 6 bases, with 5 bases between.

The chain carries TRBV11-2 and TRBJ1-4; 8 bases agree with TRBD1. This CDR3 is built from 15 residues. Trimming took 5 bases from V and 5 from J; bases not matched to a gene: 7. Germline loops: CDR1 SGHAT, CDR2 FQNNGV. The CDR3 nucleotides are TGTGCCAGCAGCACCCGGGACAGGTTCAATGAAAAACTGTTTTTT. This gives the protein CASSTRDRFNEKLFF. Full variable domain (remainder filled in from reference TRBV11-2 and TRBJ1-4): EAGVAQSPRYKIIEKRQSVAFWCNPISGHATLYWYQQILGQGPKLLIQFQNNGVVDDSQLPKDRFSAERLKGVDSTLKIQPAKLEDSAVYLCASSTRDRFNEKLFFGSGTQLSVL.

V and J are TRBV6-6 and TRBJ2-7; D is unresolved. The V and J ends lost 8 bases and 1 base respectively, with 12 bases between them. The CDR3 contains 13 residues. The germline CDR1 and CDR2 sequences are MNHNY and SVGAGI (reference sequence). The CDR3 bases are TGTGCCAGCGGGAATGGAGCGTCCTACGAGCAGTACTTC. It yields the protein CASGNGASYEQYF.